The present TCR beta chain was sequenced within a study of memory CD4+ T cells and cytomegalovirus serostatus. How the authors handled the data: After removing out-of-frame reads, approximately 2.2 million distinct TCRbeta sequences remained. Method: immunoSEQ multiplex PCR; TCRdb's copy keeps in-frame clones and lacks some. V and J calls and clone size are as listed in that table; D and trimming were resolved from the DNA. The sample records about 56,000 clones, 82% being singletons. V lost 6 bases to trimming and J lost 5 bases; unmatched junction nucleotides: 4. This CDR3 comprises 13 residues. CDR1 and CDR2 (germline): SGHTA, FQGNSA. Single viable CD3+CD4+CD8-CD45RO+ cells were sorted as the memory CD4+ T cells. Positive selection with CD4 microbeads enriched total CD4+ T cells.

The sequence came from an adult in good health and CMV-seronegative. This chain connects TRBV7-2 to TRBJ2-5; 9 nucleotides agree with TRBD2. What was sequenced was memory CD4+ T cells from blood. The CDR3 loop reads CASSRTSVETQYF. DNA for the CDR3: TGTGCCAGCAGTCGGACTAGCGTTGAGACCCAGTACTTC.